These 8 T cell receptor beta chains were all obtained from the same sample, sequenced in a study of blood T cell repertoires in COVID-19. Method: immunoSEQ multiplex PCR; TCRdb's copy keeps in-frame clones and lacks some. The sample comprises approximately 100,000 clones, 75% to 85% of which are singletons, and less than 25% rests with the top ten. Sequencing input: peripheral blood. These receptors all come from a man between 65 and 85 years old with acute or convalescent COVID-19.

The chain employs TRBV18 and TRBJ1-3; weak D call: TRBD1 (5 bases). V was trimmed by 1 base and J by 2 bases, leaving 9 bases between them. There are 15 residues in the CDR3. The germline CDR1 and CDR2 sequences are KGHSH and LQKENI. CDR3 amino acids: CASSPRGGAGNTIYF. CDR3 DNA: TGTGCCAGCTCACCACGGGGAGGGGCTGGAAACACCATATATTTT.

CDR3 protein: CASSIKDRNEAFF. The CDR3 DNA follows: TGTGCCAGTAGTATAAAGGACAGGAATGAAGCTTTCTTT. The J gene is TRBJ1-1, the V gene TRBV19; 7 nucleotides agree with TRBD1. The CDR3 has 13 residues. Germline V gene sequence: CDR1 LNHDA, CDR2 SQIVND (reference sequence). V lost 2 bases and J lost 7; bases outside the gene matches: 4. The full variable domain, rest sourced from reference TRBV19 and TRBJ1-1, is DGGITQSPKYLFRKEGQNVTLSCEQNLNHDAMYWYRQDPGQGLRLIYYSQIVNDFQKGDIAEGYSVSREKKESFPLTVTSAQKNPTAFYLCASSIKDRNEAFFGQGTRLTVV.

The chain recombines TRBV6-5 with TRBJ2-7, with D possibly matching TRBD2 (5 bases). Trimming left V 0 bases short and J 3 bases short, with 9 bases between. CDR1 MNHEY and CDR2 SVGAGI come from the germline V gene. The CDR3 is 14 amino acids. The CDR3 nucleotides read TGTGCCAGCAGTTACTCGCGCGGGTACTACGAGCAGTACTTC. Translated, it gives CASSYSRGYYEQYF.

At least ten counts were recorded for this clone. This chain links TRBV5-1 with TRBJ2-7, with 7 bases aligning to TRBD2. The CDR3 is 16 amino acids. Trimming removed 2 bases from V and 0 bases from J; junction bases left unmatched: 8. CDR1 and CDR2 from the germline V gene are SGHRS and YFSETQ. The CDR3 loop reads CASSLDGRRSSYEQYF. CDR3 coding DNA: TGCGCCAGCAGCTTAGACGGGAGGAGGAGCTCCTACGAGCAGTACTTC.

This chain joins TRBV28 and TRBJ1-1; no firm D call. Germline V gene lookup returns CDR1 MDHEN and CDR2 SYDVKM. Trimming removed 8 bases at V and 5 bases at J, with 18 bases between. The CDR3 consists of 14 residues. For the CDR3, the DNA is TGTGCCAGCCAGGAGGGAAAGAGGAGGACTGAAGCTTTCTTT. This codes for CASQEGKRRTEAFF.

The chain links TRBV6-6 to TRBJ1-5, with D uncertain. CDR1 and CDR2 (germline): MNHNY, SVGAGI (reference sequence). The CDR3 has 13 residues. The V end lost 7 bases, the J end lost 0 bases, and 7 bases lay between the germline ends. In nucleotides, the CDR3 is TGTGCCAGCACCAGAAATAGCAATCAGCCCCAGCATTTT. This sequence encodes CASTRNSNQPQHF.

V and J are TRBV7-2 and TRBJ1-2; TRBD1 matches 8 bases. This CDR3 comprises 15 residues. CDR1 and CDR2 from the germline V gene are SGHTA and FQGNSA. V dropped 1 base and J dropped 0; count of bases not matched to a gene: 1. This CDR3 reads CASSLGQGTNYGYTF. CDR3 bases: TGTGCCAGCAGCTTAGGACAGGGGACTAACTATGGCTACACCTTC. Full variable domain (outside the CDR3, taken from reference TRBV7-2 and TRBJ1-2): GAGVSQSPSNKVTEKGKDVELRCDPISGHTALYWYRQSLGQGLEFLIYFQGNSAPDKSGLPSDRFSAERTGGSVSTLTIQRTQQEDSAVYLCASSLGQGTNYGYTFGSGTRLTVV.

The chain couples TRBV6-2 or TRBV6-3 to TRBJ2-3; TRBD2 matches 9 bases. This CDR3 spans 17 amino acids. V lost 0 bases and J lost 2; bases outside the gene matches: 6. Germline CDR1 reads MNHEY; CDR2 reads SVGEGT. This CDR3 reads CASSYSGAGGITDTQYF. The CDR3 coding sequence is TGTGCCAGCAGTTACTCCGGGGCGGGAGGGATCACAGATACGCAGTATTTT.